This TCR beta chain was captured in a study of esophageal squamous cell carcinoma under preoperative chemotherapy. The wider study: TCR repertoires were profiled from both peripheral blood T cells and tumor-infiltrating lymphocytes. Overall study results and limits: Clonal contraction, more than amplification, hit abundant clones after paclitaxel-nedaplatin.

This clonotype was seen a handful of times. What it binds is not known. Described time point: before preoperative PTX-NDP chemotherapy. TCRdb fed the PCR reads into MiXCR, producing one record per CDR3 protein. The table records about 30,000 distinct CDR3 sequences, about half of them present only once. This sample was obtained from a patient given preoperative chemotherapy. This clonotype was obtained from a human donor with esophageal squamous cell carcinoma. The donor label of this sample is uncertain.

CDR3 in amino acids: CASSPQGRRGTDTQYF. In DNA, the CDR3 is TGTGCCAGCAGCCCACAGGGGCGGAGAGGCACAGACACTCAGTATTTT. This chain uses TRBV7-2 with TRBJ2-3; 7 nucleotides line up with TRBD1. The CDR3 spans 16 residues. Germline V lookup: CDR1 SGHTA, CDR2 FQGNSA. V trimming: 5 bases; J trimming: 12 bases; junction bases outside the gene matches: 20.